These 14 T cell receptor beta chains originate from one sample sequenced in a study of cytomegalovirus exposure and HLA in healthy donors. PCR primers comprised 60 Vbeta and 13 Jbeta primers. Here immunoSEQ multiplex PCR was the method, and the copy in TCRdb shows in-frame clones only, minus some. The table has 160,000 or so clones, approximately 84% seen once. The sequenced sample consisted of PBMCs. The source of these receptors is a man aged 45 to 65 in good health and CMV-seropositive.

The rearrangement links TRBV27 to TRBJ2-7; 7 positions match TRBD1. CDR1 is MNHEY and CDR2 is SMNVEV in the germline V gene (reference sequence). This CDR3 comprises 15 residues. The trim removed 6 bases at V and 2 bases at J, leaving 10 bases unmatched. The CDR3 spells CASSPPGTVPYEQYF. CDR3 sequence (DNA): TGTGCCAGCAGCCCGCCGGGGACAGTCCCCTACGAGCAGTACTTC.

V gene TRBV5-4 combines with J gene TRBJ1-4, with D tentatively TRBD1 (6 bases). The ends were cut back, 0 bases at V and 5 bases at J, with 11 bases in the middle. Germline assignment: CDR1 SGHNT and CDR2 YYREEE (reference sequence). The CDR3 is 15 amino acids. CDR3: CASSLGGLENEKLFF. The CDR3 bases are TGTGCCAGCAGCTTGGGGGGGCTCGAAAATGAAAAACTGTTTTTT.

The chain carries TRBV7-6 and TRBJ2-7, with D perhaps matching TRBD1 (5 bases). From germline, CDR1 is SGHVS and CDR2 FNYEAQ. This CDR3 contains 13 residues. Between the trimmed V and J ends, which lost 0 bases and 7 bases, there was a span of 10 bases. In nucleotides, the CDR3 is TGTGCCAGCAGCTTAGCCTTCAGGGATGAGCAGTACTTC. Its translation: CASSLAFRDEQYF.

This clone was seen only once. V and J are TRBV19 and TRBJ1-1; 7 nucleotides agree with TRBD1. The CDR3 is 14 residues long. The ends lost 5 bases at V and 3 bases at J; junction bases unmatched: 6. Germline-derived CDR1 and CDR2 are LNHDA and SQIVND (reference sequence). CDR3 in amino acids: CASSPQGRDTEAFF. The CDR3 nucleotides are TGTGCCAGTAGTCCACAGGGGCGGGACACTGAAGCTTTCTTT.

This chain links TRBV18 with TRBJ2-5; 9 bases agree with TRBD2. Unmatched junction bases numbered 8, after V lost 4 bases and J lost 5 bases. The CDR3 is made up of 15 amino acids. The germline CDR1 and CDR2 sequences are KGHSH and LQKENI. The CDR3 protein is CASSRTGTSMETQYF. Here the CDR3 DNA reads TGTGCCAGCTCACGGACCGGGACTAGCATGGAGACCCAGTACTTC.

The rearrangement links TRBV14 to TRBJ1-2, with D possibly being TRBD1 (6 bases). The CDR3 runs 15 residues. Trimming took off 1 base at V and 13 bases at J, with 22 bases between the two ends. Germline lookup yields CDR1 SGHDN and CDR2 FVKESK. The CDR3: CASSQVITGTRSITF. For the CDR3, the DNA is TGTGCCAGCAGCCAAGTTATTACTGGGACAAGGAGTATCACCTTC.

This sequence joins TRBV5-1 and TRBJ2-1; D possibly corresponds to TRBD1 (7 bases). Germline V gene data show CDR1 as SGHRS and CDR2 as YFSETQ. The CDR3 is 16 residues long. Trimming removed 0 bases at V and 4 bases at J, with 14 bases between. The CDR3 loop is CASSLVGTAGYNEQFF. As DNA, the CDR3 is TGCGCCAGCAGCTTGGTCGGGACAGCGGGTTACAATGAGCAGTTCTTC.

CDR3 sequence: CASSLQVKTSANTGELFF. In DNA, the CDR3 is TGCGCCAGCAGCCTACAGGTGAAGACATCTGCGAACACCGGGGAGCTGTTTTTT. This rearrangement joins TRBV5-1 to TRBJ2-2; maybe TRBD1 (5 bases). V gave up 4 bases and J gave up 0 bases, with 19 bases separating them. The CDR3 is made up of 18 amino acids. CDR1 is SGHRS, CDR2 YFSETQ, per germline.

The genes are TRBV6-1 and TRBJ2-6; D may be TRBD1 (6 bases). The CDR3 is 15 residues long. Trimming took off 3 bases at V and 3 bases at J, with 9 bases between the two ends. The germline V gene encodes CDR1 MNHNS and CDR2 SASEGT. The CDR3: CASSDRGYGANVLTF. Written as DNA, the CDR3 is TGTGCCAGCAGTGACAGGGGTTATGGGGCCAACGTCCTGACTTTC.

This rearrangement joins TRBV21-1 to TRBJ2-5; the table's D call of TRBD2 was not tested on the DNA. TRBV21-1 is marked as a pseudogene. The CDR3 is 14 amino acids. The CDR3 here is CASSNPSRGETQYF. CDR3 nucleotides: TGTGCCAGCAGCAACCCTAGCCGGGGGGAGACCCAGTACTTC.

Of note for this clone: The germline gene is not matched at one end of the junction; a read error may be the cause. Distinct nucleotide sequences in the sample also encode this CDR3. This chain joins TRBV5-1 and TRBJ1-4; TRBD1 matches at 7 bases. Germline assignment: CDR1 SGHRS and CDR2 YFSETQ. The CDR3 contains 14 residues. The CDR3 loop is CASSLARGSEKLFF. DNA of the CDR3: TGCGCCAGCAGTTTGGCCAGGGGGTCGGAAAAACTGTTTTTT.

The chain carries TRBV5-4 and TRBJ2-7, with D perhaps matching TRBD1 (5 bases). V was shortened by 0 bases and J by 3 bases, with 10 bases between the two germline ends. The CDR3 covers 14 residues. The germline CDR1 and CDR2 sequences are SGHNT and YYREEE (reference sequence). CDR3 loop: CASSLEAGIYEQYF. CDR3 sequence (DNA): TGTGCCAGCAGCTTGGAGGCAGGGATCTACGAGCAGTACTTC.

J is TRBJ2-2 and V is TRBV2; D is undetermined. There are 13 residues in the CDR3. V shed 2 bases and J shed 8 bases, with 9 bases lying between them. CDR1 and CDR2 from the germline V gene are SNHLY and FYNNEI. CDR3 nucleotide sequence: TGTGCCAGCAGTGAAATAATACAAGGGGAGCTGTTTTTT. Its protein product is CASSEIIQGELFF.

The chain employs TRBV6-1 and TRBJ2-7, with D tentatively TRBD1 (5 bases). The CDR3 sequence is 11 residues long. Germline lookup yields CDR1 MNHNS and CDR2 SASEGT. V was clipped by 10 bases and J by 3 bases, with 10 bases between them. The CDR3, as DNA: TGTGCCACCAAGGACAACTACGAGCAGTACTTC. This gives the protein CATKDNYEQYF.